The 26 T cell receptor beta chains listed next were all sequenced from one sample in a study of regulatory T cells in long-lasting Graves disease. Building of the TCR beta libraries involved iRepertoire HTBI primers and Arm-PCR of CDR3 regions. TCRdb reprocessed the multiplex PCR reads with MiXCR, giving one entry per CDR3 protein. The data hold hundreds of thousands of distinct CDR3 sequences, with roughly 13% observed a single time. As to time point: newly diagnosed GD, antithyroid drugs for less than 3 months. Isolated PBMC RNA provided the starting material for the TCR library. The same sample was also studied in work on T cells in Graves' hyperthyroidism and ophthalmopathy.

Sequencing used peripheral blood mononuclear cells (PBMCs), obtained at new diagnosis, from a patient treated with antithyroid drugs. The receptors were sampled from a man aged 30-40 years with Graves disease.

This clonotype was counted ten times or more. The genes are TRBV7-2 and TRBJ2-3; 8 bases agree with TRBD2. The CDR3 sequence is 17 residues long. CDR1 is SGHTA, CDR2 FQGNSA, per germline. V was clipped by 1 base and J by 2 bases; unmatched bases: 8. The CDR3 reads CASSLEIGTRTTDTQYF. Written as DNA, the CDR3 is TGTGCCAGCAGCTTAGAGATTGGGACTAGGACCACAGATACGCAGTATTTT.

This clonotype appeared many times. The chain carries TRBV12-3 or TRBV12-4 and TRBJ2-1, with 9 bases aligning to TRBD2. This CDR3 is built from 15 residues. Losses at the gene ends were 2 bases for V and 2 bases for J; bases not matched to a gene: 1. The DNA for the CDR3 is TGTGCCAGCAGTTTATGGACTAGCGCCTACAATGAGCAGTTCTTC. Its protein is CASSLWTSAYNEQFF.

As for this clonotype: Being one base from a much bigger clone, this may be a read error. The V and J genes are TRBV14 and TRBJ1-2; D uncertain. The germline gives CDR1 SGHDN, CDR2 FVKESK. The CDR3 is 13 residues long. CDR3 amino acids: CASSQESDYGHTF. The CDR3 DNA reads TGTGCCAGCAGCCAAGAGTCTGACTATGGCCACACCTTC.

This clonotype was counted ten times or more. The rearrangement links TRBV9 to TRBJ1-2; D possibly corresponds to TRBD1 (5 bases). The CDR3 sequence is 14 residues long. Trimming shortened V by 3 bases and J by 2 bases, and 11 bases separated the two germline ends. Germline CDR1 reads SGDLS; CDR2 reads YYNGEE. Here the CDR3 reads CASSETGRNYGYTF. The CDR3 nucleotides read TGTGCCAGCAGCGAGACGGGACGGAACTATGGCTACACCTTC.

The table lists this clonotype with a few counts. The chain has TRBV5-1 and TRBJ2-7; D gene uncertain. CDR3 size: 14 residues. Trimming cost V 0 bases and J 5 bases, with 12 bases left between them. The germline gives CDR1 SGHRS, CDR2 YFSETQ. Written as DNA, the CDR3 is TGCGCCAGCAGCTTGGAGTCCCCCCGGGACGAGCAGTACTTC. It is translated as CASSLESPRDEQYF.

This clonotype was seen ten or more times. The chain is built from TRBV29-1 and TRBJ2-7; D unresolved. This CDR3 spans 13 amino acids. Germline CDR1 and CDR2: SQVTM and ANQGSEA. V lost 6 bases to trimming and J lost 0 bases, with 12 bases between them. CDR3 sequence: CSVRRLSSYEQYF. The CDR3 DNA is TGCAGCGTACGACGGCTGAGCTCCTACGAGCAGTACTTC.

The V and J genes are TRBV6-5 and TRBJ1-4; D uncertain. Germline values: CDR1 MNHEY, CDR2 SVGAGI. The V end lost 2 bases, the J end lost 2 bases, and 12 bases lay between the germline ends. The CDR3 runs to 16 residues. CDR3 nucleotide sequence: TGTGCCAGCAGTTACGACCCTGTGGCGACTAATGAAAAACTGTTTTTT. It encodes CASSYDPVATNEKLFF.

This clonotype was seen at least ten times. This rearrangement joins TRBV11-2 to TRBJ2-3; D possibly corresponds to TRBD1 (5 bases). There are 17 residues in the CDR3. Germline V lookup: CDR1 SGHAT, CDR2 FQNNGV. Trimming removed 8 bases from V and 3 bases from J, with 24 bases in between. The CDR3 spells CASPDPPAKGKTDTQYF. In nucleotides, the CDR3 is TGTGCCAGCCCCGACCCCCCCGCAAAGGGGAAGACAGATACGCAGTATTTT.

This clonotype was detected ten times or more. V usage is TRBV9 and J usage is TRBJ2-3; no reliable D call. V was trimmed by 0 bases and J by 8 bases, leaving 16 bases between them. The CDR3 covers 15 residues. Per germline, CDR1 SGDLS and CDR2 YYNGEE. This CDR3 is CASSVDPETYVTQYF. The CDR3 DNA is TGTGCCAGCAGCGTAGATCCTGAGACTTACGTTACGCAGTATTTT.

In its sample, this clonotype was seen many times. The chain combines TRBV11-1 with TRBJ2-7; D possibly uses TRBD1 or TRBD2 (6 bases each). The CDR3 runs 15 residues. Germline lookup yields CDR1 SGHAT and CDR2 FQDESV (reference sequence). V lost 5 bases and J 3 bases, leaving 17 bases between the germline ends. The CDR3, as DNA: TGTGCCAGCAGCCAATACAACGGAGGGGGCTACGAGCAGTACTTC. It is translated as CASSQYNGGGYEQYF. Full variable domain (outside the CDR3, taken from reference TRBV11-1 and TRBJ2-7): EAEVAQSPRYKITEKSQAVAFWCDPISGHATLYWYRQILGQGPELLVQFQDESVVDDSQLPKDRFSAERLKGVDSTLKIQPAELGDSAMYLCASSQYNGGGYEQYFGPGTRLTVT.

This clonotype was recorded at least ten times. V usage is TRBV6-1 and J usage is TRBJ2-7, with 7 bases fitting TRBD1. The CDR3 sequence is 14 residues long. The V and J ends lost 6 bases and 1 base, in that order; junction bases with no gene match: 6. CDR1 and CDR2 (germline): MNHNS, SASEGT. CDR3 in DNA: TGTGCCAGCAGCAACAGGGGCTATTCCTACGAGCAGTACTTC. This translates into CASSNRGYSYEQYF.

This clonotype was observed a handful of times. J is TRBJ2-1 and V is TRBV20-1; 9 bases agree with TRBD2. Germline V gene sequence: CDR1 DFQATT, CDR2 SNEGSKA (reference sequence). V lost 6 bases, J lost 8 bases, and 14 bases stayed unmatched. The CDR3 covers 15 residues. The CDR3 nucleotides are TGCAGTGCGTTAGATCGACTAGCGGATGAGGATGAGCAGTTCTTC. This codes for CSALDRLADEDEQFF.

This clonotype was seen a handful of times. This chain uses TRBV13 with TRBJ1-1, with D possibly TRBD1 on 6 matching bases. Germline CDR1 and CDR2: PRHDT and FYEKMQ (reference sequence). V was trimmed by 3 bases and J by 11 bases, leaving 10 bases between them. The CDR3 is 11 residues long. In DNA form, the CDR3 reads TGTGCCAGCAGCTTGAGAGGGGGGGCTTTCTTT. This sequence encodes CASSLRGGAFF.

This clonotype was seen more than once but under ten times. CDR3: CASSQYRGHGNTIYF. CDR3 in DNA: TGTGCCAGCAGCCAATACAGGGGGCATGGAAACACCATATATTTT. The rearrangement joins TRBV3-1 to TRBJ1-3, with 9 bases that match TRBD1. The V gene end was trimmed by 2 bases and the J gene end by 3 bases; junction bases not matched to a gene: 2. This CDR3 has 15 residues. CDR1 and CDR2 from the germline V gene are LGHDT and YNNKEL (reference sequence).

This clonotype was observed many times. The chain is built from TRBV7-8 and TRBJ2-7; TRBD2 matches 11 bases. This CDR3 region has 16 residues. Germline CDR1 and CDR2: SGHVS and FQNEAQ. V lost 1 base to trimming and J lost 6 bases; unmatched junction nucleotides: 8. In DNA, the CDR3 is TGTGCCAGCAGCTTAGGGAGAGCGGGACTAGCGGCCGAGCAGTACTTC. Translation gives CASSLGRAGLAAEQYF.

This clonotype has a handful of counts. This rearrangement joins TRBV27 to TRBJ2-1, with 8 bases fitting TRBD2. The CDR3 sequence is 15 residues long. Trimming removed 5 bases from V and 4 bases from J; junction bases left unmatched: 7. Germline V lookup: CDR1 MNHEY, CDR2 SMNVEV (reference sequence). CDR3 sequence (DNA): TGTGCCAGCAGTCTAAGCGGGAGTCGGTACAATGAGCAGTTCTTC. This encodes CASSLSGSRYNEQFF.

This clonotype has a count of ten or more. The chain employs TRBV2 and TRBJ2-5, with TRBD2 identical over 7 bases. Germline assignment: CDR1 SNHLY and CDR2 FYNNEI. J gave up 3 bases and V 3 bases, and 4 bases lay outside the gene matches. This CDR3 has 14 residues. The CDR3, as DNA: TGTGCCAGCAGTGATTCGGCGGGAGAAGAGACCCAGTACTTC. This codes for CASSDSAGEETQYF.

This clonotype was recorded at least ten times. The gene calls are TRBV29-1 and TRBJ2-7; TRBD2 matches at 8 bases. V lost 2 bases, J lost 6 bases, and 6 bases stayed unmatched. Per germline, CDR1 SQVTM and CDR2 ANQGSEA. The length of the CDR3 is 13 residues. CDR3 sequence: CSVERPGGGEQYF. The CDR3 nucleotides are TGCAGCGTTGAACGTCCGGGAGGGGGCGAGCAGTACTTC.

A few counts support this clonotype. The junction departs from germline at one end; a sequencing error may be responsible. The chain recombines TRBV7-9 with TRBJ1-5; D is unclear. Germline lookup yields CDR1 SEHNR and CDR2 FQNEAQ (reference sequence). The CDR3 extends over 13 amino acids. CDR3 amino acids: CANSLAWEQPQHF. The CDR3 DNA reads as TGTGCCAACAGCTTAGCGTGGGAGCAGCCCCAGCATTTT.

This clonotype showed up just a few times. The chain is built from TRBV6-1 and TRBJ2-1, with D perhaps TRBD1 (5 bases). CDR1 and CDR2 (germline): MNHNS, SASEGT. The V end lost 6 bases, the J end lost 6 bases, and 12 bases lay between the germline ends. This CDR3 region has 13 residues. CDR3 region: CASRARVPNEQFF. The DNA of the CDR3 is TGTGCCAGCAGAGCCAGGGTGCCCAATGAGCAGTTCTTC.

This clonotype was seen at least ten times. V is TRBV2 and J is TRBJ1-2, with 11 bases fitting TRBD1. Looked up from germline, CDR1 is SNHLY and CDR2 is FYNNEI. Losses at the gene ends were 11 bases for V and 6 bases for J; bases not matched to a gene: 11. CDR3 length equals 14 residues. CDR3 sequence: CASSGQGASDGYTF. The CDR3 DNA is TGTGCCTCAAGCGGACAGGGGGCATCAGATGGCTACACCTTC. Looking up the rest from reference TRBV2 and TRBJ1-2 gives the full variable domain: EPEVTQTPSHQVTQMGQEVILRCVPISNHLYFYWYRQILGQKVEFLVSFYNNEISEKSEIFDDQFSVERPDGSNFTLKIRSTKLEDSAMYFCASSGQGASDGYTFGSGTRLTVV.

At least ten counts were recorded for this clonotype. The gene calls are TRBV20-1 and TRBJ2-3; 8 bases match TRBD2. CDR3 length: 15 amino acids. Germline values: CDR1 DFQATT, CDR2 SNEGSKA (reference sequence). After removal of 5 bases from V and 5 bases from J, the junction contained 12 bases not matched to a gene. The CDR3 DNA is TGCAGTGCTGACTCGGGGCTAGCGGGTAGAGATACGCAGTATTTT. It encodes CSADSGLAGRDTQYF.

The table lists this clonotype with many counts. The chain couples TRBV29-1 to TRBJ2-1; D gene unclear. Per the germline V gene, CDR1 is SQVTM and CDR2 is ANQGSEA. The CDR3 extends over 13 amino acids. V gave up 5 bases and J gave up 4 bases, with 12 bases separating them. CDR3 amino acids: CSVRLVRYNEQFF. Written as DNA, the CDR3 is TGCAGCGTTCGGCTAGTCCGATACAATGAGCAGTTCTTC.

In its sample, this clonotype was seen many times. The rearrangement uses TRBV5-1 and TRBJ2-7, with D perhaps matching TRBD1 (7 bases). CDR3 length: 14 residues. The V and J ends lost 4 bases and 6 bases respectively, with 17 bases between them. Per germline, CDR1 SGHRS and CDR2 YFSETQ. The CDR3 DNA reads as TGCGCCAGCAGCACGGGGGACAGCGGAGTCGAGCAGTACTTC. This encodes CASSTGDSGVEQYF.

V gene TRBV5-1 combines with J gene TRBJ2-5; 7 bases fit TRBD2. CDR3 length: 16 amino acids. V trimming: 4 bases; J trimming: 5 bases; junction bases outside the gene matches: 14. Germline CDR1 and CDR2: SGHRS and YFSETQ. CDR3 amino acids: CASSRTTAGVGETQYF. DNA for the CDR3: TGCGCCAGCAGCCGTACGACGGCGGGAGTCGGGGAGACCCAGTACTTC. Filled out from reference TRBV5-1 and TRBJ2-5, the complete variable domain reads KAGVTQTPRYLIKTRGQQVTLSCSPISGHRSVSWYQQTPGQGLQFLFEYFSETQRNKGNFPGRFSGRQFSNSRSEMNVSTLELGDSALYLCASSRTTAGVGETQYFGPGTRLLVL.

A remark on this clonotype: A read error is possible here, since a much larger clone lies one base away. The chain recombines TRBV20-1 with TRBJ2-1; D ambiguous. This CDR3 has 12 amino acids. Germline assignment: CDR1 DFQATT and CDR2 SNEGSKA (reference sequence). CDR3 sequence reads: CSALGMGNGQFF. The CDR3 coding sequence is TGCAGTGCTTTGGGTATGGGGAATGGGCAGTTCTTC.